This entry features one TCR beta chain sequence. It has no known antigen specificity. CDR1 and CDR2, per the germline V gene (reference sequence), are LNHNV and YYDKDF. The CDR3 runs 13 residues from the cysteine to the phenylalanine. No DNA appears here. Each sample's TRB amplification started from approximately 230 ng of peripheral blood genomic DNA, which corresponds to 38,000 or so genome equivalents. TRB rearrangements were amplified by multiplex PCR using a touch-down protocol with TRB-A and TRB-B primer pools mixed in one tube. Two consecutive PCR reactions with Phusion HS II polymerase added Illumina adapters and sample indices to the amplicons. The amplicons were purified from gel with the NucleoSpin Gel and PCR Clean-up kit, after which the amplicons were quantified by Qubit and checked for quality on an Agilent 2100 Bioanalyzer. Sequencing of the libraries was performed on an Illumina MiSeq with 600-cycle, single-indexed, paired-end runs. The source study handled its data this way. MiXCR version 2.1.12 with the default MiXCR reference library was used to align and assemble TRB reads. Each unique CDR3 nucleotide sequence defined a clone, and only productive sequences with at least two reads were analysed. Alpha-parameterized diversity profiles (alpha 0 to 5), including the Shannon (alpha 1) and Simpson (alpha 2) indices, were computed with an R script to assess repertoire diversity. The tcR package was used to compute combinatorial TRB VJ usage, which was then compared between cohorts by principal component analysis with ade4. GLIPH clustering of TCRbeta CDR3s was carried out on cohort pairs matched by age and read depth, and cluster frequencies were compared by Wilcoxon test. TCRdb reprocessed the reads and provides one entry for every CDR3 protein sequence; no DNA is given. TCRdb, rather than the study authors, made the V and J calls. This sample's listing comprises roughly 3,900 distinct CDR3 sequences. The top ten constitute about 14% of the sample.

This sample was taken from a study of T cell clusters in autoimmune cytopenias (dated by TCRdb to 2018 to 2020). Regarding the complete study: Per sample, TRB sequencing gave a median depth of approximately 52,000 reads and a median of approximately 2,400 distinct TRB clonotypes. The study aimed to test whether autoimmune cytopenia patients carry a disease-specific immune repertoire signature usable as a blood-based biomarker. In autoimmune cytopenia patients, peripheral blood TRB and IGH repertoires were sequenced during active disease and over treatment follow-up, together with healthy, CLL and autoimmune hepatitis controls. Overall results and qualifications from the work: Healthy donors showed approximately 3.2-fold more exclusive TRB clusters than active autoimmune hepatitis patients, consistent with an autoimmunity-wide signature. GLIPH results suggested that primary autoimmune cytopenia patients were missing physiological T cell clusters, with under 55 clusters found only in healthy donors compared with approximately 15 found only in patients. The cluster-lack signature was not observed for secondary cytopenia versus CLL, as the signature was apparently masked by the dominant lymphoma-associated repertoire. TRB repertoire shifts, with less even repertoires observed in secondary cytopenia and CLL, were mostly attributed to lymphoma bias rather than autoimmunity. The T cell clusters were defined only in silico, and the functional role of the clusters still needed to be validated experimentally.

The origin of this receptor is a human donor with an autoimmune cytopenia or autoimmune hepatitis (not recorded which). The source material was peripheral blood. Recombination connected TRBV15 to TRBJ1-4; TCRdb picks TRBD1, but there is no DNA to check that call. The CDR3 protein: CATRDRADEKLFF.